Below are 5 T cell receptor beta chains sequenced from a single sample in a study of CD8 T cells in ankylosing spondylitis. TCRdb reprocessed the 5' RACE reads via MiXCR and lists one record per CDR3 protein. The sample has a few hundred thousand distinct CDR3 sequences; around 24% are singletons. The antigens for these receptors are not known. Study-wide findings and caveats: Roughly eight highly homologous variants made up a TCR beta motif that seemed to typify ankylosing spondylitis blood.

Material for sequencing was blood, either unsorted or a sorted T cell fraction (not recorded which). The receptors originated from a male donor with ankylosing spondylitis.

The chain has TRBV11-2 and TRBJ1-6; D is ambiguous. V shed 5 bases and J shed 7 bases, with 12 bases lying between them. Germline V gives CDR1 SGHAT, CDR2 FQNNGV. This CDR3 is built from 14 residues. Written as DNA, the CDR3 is TGTGCCAGCAGCGAGAATTTCGCGAATTCACCCCTCCACTTT. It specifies CASSENFANSPLHF.

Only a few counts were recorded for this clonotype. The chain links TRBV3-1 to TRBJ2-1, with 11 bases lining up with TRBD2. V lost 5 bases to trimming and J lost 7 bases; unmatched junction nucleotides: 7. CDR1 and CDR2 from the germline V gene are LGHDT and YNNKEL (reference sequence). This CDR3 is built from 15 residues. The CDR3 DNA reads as TGTGCCAGCAGCTTTACTAGCGGGAGTAGAAATGAGCAGTTCTTC. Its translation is CASSFTSGSRNEQFF.

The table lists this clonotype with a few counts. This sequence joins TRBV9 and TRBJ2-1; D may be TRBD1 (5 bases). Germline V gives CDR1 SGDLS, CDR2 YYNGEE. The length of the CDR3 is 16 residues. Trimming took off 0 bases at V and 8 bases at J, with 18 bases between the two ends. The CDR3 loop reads CASSVVPNQGWDEQFF. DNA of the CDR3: TGTGCCAGCAGCGTAGTCCCAAACCAGGGTTGGGATGAGCAGTTCTTC.

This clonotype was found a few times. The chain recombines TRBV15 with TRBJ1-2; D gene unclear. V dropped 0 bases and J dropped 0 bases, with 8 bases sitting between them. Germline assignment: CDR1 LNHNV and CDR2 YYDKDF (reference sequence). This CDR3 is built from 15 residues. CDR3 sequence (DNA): TGTGCCACCAGCAGAGATCTTGTAGCTAACTATGGCTACACCTTC. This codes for CATSRDLVANYGYTF.

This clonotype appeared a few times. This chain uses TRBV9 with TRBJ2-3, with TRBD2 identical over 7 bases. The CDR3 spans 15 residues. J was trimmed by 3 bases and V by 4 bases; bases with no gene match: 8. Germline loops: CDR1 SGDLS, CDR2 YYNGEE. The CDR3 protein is CASSSRGGRTDTQYF. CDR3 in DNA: TGTGCCAGCAGCTCCCGAGGCGGGAGAACAGATACGCAGTATTTT. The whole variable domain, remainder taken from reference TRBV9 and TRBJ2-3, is DSGVTQTPKHLITATGQRVTLRCSPRSGDLSVYWYQQSLDQGLQFLIQYYNGEERAKGNILERFSAQQFPDLHSELNLSSLELGDSALYFCASSSRGGRTDTQYFGPGTRLTVL.